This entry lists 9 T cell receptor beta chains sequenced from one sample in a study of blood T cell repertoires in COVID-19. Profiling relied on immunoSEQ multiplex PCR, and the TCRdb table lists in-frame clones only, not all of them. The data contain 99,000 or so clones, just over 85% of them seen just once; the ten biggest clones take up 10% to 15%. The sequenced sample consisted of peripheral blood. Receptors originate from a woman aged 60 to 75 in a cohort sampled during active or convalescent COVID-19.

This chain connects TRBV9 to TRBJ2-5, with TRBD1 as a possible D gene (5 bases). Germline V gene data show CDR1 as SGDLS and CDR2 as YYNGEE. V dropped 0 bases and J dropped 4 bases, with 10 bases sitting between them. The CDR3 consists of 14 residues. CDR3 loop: CASSVGHRSETQYF. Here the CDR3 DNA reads TGTGCCAGCAGCGTAGGGCACAGGTCAGAGACCCAGTACTTC.

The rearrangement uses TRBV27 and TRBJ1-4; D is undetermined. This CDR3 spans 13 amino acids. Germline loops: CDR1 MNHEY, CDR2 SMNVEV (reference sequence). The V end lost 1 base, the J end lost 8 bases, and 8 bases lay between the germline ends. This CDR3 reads CASSLLSGEKLFF. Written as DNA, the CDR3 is TGTGCCAGCAGTTTATTATCCGGGGAAAAACTGTTTTTT.

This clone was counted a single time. The CDR3 DNA is TGTGCCAGCATGGTATCGGGGATTAACTATGGCTACACCTTC. It specifies CASMVSGINYGYTF. This chain connects TRBV13 to TRBJ1-2; D not certain. The germline V gene encodes CDR1 PRHDT and CDR2 FYEKMQ (reference sequence). Trimming removed 7 bases from V and 1 base from J, with 13 bases in between. This CDR3 comprises 14 residues.

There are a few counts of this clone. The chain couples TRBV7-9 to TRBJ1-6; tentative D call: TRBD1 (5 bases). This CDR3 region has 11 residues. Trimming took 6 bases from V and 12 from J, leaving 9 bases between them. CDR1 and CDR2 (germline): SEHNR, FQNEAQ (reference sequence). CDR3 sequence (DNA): TGTGCCAGCAGTTTCCAGGGACCCCTCCACTTT. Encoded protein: CASSFQGPLHF.

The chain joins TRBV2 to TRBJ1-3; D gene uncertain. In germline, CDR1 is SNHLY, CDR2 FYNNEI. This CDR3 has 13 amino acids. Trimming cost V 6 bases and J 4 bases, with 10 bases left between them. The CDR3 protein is CASREGVGNTIYF. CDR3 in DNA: TGTGCCAGCAGAGAGGGTGTCGGAAACACCATATATTTT.

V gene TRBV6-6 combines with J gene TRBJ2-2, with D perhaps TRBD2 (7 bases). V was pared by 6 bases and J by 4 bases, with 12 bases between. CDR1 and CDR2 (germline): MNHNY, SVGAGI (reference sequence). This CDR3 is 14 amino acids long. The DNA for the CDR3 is TGTGCCAGCAGACAGGGAGGGGGCACCGGGGAGCTGTTTTTT. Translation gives CASRQGGGTGELFF.

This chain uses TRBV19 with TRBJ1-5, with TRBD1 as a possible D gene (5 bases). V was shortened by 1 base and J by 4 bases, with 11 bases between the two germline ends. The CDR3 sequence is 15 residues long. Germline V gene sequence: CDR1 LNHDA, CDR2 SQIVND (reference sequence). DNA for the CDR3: TGTGCCAGTAGTATAGCTGCGGGGCAAAATCAGCCCCAGCATTTT. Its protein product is CASSIAAGQNQPQHF. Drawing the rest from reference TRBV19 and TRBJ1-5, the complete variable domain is DGGITQSPKYLFRKEGQNVTLSCEQNLNHDAMYWYRQDPGQGLRLIYYSQIVNDFQKGDIAEGYSVSREKKESFPLTVTSAQKNPTAFYLCASSIAAGQNQPQHFGDGTRLSIL.

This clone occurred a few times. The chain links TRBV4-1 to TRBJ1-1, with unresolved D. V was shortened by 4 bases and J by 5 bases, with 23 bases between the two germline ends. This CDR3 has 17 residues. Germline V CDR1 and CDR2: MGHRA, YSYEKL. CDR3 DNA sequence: TGCGCCAGCAGCCTAATCTTGAGCCCCAGGTCTGGGACTGAAGCTTTCTTT. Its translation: CASSLILSPRSGTEAFF.

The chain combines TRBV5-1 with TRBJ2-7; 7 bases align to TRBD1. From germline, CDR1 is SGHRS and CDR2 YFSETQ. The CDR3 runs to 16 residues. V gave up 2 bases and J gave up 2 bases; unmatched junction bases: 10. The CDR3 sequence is CASSFGDRQGPYEQYF. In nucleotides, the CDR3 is TGCGCCAGCAGCTTTGGGGATCGACAGGGTCCCTACGAGCAGTACTTC.